This TCR beta chain emerged from a study of shared clonotypes between healthy human individuals. Overall study results and limits: How much donors shared clonotypes was expected to be affected by sequencing depth.

The protocol was immunoSEQ multiplex PCR, while the TCRdb copy is restricted to in-frame clones and leaves out a portion. The table has around 1.9 million clones, about 94% seen once; the top ten hold over 1.5%. Naive CD8 cells, CD45RO-negative and positively selected for CCR7, excluded terminally differentiated effector memory CD45RA+ cells. The V and J ends lost 3 bases and 6 bases respectively, with 3 bases between them. In germline, CDR1 is MNHNS, CDR2 SASEGT. CDR3 length: 10 residues. This clone has just one count. Its specificity is unknown. The chain joins TRBV6-1 to TRBJ2-7; D gene ambiguous. Sequenced material: naive CD8+ T cells from PBMCs. This receptor was identified in a man aged 18 to 29 in good health. Some clones in this sample may be carry-over from other donors' samples. The CDR3 loop reads CASSDFEQYF. Written as DNA, the CDR3 is TGTGCCAGCAGTGATTTCGAGCAGTACTTC.